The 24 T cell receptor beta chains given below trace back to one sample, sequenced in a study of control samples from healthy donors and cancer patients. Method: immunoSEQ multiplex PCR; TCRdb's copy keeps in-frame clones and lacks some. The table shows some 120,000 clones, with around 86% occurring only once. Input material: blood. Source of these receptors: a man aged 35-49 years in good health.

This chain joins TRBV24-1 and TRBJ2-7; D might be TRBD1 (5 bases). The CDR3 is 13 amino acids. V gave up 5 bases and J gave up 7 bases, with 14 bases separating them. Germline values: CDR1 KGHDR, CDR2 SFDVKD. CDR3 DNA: TGTGCCACCAGTGCAGGGCCTCTAAGAGAGCAGTACTTC. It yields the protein CATSAGPLREQYF.

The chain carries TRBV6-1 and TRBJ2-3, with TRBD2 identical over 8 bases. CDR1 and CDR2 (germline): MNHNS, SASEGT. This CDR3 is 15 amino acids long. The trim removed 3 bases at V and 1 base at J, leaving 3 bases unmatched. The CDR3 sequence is CASSDRAGGTDTQYF. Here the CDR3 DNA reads TGTGCCAGCAGTGACAGAGCGGGGGGCACAGATACGCAGTATTTT.

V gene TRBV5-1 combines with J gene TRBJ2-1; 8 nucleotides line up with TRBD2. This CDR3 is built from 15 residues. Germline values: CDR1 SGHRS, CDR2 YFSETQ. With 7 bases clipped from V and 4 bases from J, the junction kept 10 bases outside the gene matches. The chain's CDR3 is CASLRGAPGYNEQFF. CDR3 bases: TGCGCCAGCCTGCGGGGGGCCCCTGGTTACAATGAGCAGTTCTTC.

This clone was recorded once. DNA of the CDR3: TGTGCCAGCAGTTCAGGGGCCGCCGGGGAGCTGTTTTTT. Its protein product is CASSSGAAGELFF. This sequence joins TRBV27 and TRBJ2-2; D might be TRBD1 (6 bases). The CDR3 runs 13 residues. Germline values: CDR1 MNHEY, CDR2 SMNVEV (reference sequence). V gave up 4 bases and J gave up 6 bases, with 9 bases separating them.

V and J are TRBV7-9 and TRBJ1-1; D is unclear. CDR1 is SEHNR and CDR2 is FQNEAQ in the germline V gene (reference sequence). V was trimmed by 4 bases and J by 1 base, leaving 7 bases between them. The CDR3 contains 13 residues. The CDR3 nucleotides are TGTGCCAGCAGCTCCCGTAGGAACACTGAAGCTTTCTTT. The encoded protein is CASSSRRNTEAFF.

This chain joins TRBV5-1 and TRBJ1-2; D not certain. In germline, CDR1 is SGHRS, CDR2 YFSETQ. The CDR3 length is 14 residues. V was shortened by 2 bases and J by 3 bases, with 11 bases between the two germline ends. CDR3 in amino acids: CASSFGLGDYGYTF. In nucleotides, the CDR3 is TGCGCCAGCAGCTTCGGCCTCGGAGACTATGGCTACACCTTC. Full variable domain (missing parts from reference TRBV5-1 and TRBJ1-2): KAGVTQTPRYLIKTRGQQVTLSCSPISGHRSVSWYQQTPGQGLQFLFEYFSETQRNKGNFPGRFSGRQFSNSRSEMNVSTLELGDSALYLCASSFGLGDYGYTFGSGTRLTVV.

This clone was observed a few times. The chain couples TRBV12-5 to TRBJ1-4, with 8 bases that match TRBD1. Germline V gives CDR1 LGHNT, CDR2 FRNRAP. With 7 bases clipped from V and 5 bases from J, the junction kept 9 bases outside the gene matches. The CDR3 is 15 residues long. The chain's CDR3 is CASANFRGLNEKLFF. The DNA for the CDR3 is TGTGCTAGTGCCAATTTCAGGGGGCTAAATGAAAAACTGTTTTTT.

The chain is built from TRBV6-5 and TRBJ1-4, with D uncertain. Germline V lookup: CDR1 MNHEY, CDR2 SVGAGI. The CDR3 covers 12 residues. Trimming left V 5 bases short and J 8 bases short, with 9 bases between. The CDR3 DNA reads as TGTGCCAGCAGTCCTGTTGGGGAAAAACTGTTTTTT. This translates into CASSPVGEKLFF.

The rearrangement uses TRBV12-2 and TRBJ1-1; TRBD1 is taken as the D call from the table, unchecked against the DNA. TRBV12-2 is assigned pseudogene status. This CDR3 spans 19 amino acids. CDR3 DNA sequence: TGTGCAAGTCGCTTACCCCGTGGACAGGGCCCCTGTGTGAACACTGAAGCTTTCTTT. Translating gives CASRLPRGQGPCVNTEAFF.

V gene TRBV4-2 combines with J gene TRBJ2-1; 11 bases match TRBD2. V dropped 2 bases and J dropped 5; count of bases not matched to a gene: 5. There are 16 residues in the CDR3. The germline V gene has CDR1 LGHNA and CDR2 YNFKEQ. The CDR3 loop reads CASSQSGTSGNNEQFF. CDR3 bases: TGTGCCAGCAGCCAATCCGGGACTAGCGGAAACAATGAGCAGTTCTTC.

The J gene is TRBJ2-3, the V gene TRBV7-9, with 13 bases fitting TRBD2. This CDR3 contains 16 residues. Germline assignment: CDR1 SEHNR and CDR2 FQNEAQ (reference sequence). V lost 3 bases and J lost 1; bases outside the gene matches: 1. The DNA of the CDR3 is TGTGCCAGCAGCTTGGGACTAGCGGGACGCACAGATACGCAGTATTTT. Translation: CASSLGLAGRTDTQYF.

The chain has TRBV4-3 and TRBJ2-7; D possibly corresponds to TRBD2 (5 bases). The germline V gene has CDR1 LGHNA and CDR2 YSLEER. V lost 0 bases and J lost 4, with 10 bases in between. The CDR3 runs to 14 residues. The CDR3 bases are TGCGCCAGCAGCCAAGAGGGGAGATGGTACGAGCAGTACTTC. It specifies CASSQEGRWYEQYF.

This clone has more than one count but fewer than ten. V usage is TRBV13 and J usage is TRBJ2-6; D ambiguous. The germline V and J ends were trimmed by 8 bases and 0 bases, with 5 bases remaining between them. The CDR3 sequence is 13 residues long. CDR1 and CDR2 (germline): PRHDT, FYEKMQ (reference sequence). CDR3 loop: CASVHSGANVLTF. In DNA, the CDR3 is TGTGCCAGCGTTCACTCTGGGGCCAACGTCCTGACTTTC. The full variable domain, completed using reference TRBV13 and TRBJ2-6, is AAGVIQSPRHLIKEKRETATLKCYPIPRHDTVYWYQQGPGQDPQFLISFYEKMQSDKGSIPDRFSAQQFSDYHSELNMSSLELGDSALYFCASVHSGANVLTFGAGSRLTVL.

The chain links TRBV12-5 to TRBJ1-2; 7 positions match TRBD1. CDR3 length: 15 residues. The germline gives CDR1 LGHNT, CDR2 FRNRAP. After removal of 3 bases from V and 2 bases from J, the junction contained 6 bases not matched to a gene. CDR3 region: CASGFQDRDNYGYTF. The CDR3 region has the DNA TGTGCTAGTGGTTTCCAAGACAGGGACAACTATGGCTACACCTTC.

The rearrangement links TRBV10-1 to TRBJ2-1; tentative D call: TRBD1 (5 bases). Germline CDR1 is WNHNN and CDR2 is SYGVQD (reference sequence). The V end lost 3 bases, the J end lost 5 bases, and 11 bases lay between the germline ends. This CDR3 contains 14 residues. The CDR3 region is CASSEITGNNEQFF. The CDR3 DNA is TGCGCCAGCAGTGAAATTACAGGAAACAATGAGCAGTTCTTC.

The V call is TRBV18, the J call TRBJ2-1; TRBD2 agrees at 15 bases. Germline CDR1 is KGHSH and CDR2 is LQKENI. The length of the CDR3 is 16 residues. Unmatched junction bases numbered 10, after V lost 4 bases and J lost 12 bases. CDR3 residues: CASSLLLGLAGGRQFF. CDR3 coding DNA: TGTGCCAGCTCACTTTTGCTGGGACTAGCGGGGGGAAGGCAGTTCTTC.

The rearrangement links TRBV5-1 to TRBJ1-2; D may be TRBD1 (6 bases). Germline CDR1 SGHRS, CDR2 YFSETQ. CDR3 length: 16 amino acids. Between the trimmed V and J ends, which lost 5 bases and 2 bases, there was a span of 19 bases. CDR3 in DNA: TGCGCCAGCAGTCTGGGGGCCCGAGGGGCAAACTATGGCTACACCTTC. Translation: CASSLGARGANYGYTF.

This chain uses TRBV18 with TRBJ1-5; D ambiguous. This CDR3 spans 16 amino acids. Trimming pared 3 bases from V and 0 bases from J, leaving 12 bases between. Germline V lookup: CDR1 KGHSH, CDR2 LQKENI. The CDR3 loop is CASSPLAGNSNQPQHF. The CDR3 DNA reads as TGTGCCAGCTCACCCCTCGCGGGGAATAGCAATCAGCCCCAGCATTTT.

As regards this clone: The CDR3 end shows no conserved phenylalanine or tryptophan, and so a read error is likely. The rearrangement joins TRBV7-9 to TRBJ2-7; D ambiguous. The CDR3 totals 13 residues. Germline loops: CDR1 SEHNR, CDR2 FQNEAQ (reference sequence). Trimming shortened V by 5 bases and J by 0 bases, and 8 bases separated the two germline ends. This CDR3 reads CASSPSSSYEQYL. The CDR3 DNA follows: TGTGCCAGCAGCCCCTCGAGCTCCTACGAGCAGTACCTC.

CDR3 nucleotide sequence: TGTGCCAGCTCGTACCTGGGAAGGGATGAAAAACTGTTTTTT. Translation gives CASSYLGRDEKLFF. The chain recombines TRBV18 with TRBJ1-4; D remains unclear. V lost 6 bases and J 6 bases, leaving 14 bases between the germline ends. This CDR3 is 14 amino acids long. Germline CDR1 reads KGHSH; CDR2 reads LQKENI.

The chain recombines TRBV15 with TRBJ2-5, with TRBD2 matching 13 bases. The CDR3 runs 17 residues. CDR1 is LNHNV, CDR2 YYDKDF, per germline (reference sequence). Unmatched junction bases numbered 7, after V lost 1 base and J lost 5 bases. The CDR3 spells CATSRGWTSGGFETQYF. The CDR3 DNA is TGTGCCACCAGCAGAGGGTGGACTAGCGGGGGATTCGAGACCCAGTACTTC.

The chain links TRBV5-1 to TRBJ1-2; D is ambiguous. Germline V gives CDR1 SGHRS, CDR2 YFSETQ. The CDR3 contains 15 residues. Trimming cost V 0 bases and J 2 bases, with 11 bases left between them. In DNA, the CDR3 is TGCGCCAGCAGCTTGGTTTTTGGCACCAACTATGGCTACACCTTC. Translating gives CASSLVFGTNYGYTF.

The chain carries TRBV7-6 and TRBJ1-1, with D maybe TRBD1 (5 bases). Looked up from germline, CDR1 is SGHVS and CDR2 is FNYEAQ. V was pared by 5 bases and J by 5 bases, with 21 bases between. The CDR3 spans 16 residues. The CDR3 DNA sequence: TGTGCCAGCAGCAAAAGTCAGAGACTGGCAGGGACTGAAGCTTTCTTT. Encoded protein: CASSKSQRLAGTEAFF. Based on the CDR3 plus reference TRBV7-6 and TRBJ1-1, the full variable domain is GAGVSQSPRYKVTKRGQDVALRCDPISGHVSLYWYRQALGQGPEFLTYFNYEAQQDKSGLPNDRFSAERPEGSISTLTIQRTEQRDSAMYRCASSKSQRLAGTEAFFGQGTRLTVV.

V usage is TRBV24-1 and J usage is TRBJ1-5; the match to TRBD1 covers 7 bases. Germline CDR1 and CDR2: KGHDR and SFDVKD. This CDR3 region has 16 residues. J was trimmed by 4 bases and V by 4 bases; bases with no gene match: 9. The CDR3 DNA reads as TGTGCCACCAGTGACCCTGGGGCAGGGGGAAATCAGCCCCAGCATTTT. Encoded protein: CATSDPGAGGNQPQHF.